These 30 T cell receptor beta chains came from one sample sequenced in a study of blood T cell repertoires in COVID-19. Some clones are missing from TCRdb's copy, which holds only in-frame ones; the method was immunoSEQ multiplex PCR. Among approximately 100,000 clones listed, under 85% were seen once. The sample consisted of peripheral blood. These receptors were taken from a woman aged 55-70 years with acute or convalescent COVID-19.

This clone was observed a single time. The J gene is TRBJ2-3, the V gene TRBV6-5; TRBD2 agrees at 10 bases. This CDR3 contains 15 residues. The V and J ends lost 4 bases and 4 bases, in that order; junction bases with no gene match: 5. In germline, CDR1 is MNHEY, CDR2 SVGAGI. The CDR3 nucleotides read TGTGCCAGCAGTTGGCTAGCGGGGGTGGCAGATACGCAGTATTTT. This gives the protein CASSWLAGVADTQYF.

CDR3 region: CASSKGTVSTGELFF. In nucleotides, the CDR3 is TGTGCCAGCAGCAAAGGGACAGTGAGTACCGGGGAGCTGTTTTTT. The rearrangement links TRBV21-1 to TRBJ2-2; the D segment call TRBD1 is taken from the table without a DNA check. TRBV21-1 is tagged as a pseudogene. The CDR3 covers 15 residues.

This clone turned up a few times. The rearrangement links TRBV6-5 to TRBJ1-1; D remains ambiguous. The length of the CDR3 is 13 residues. The ends were cut back, 6 bases at V and 1 base at J, with 9 bases in the middle. CDR1 and CDR2 (germline): MNHEY, SVGAGI. The CDR3: CASRPTQNTEAFF. The DNA for the CDR3 is TGTGCCAGCAGGCCGACACAGAACACTGAAGCTTTCTTT.

V gene TRBV20-1 combines with J gene TRBJ2-7; weak D call: TRBD2 (7 bases). The ends were cut back, 3 bases at V and 0 bases at J, with 12 bases in the middle. This CDR3 comprises 14 residues. Germline-derived CDR1 and CDR2 are DFQATT and SNEGSKA (reference sequence). The CDR3 DNA sequence: TGCAGTGCTAGTAAGGGGGGGAGCTCCTACGAGCAGTACTTC. Amino acids: CSASKGGSSYEQYF.

V and J are TRBV5-4 and TRBJ2-7, with 9 bases fitting TRBD2. V lost 5 bases to trimming and J lost 3 bases; unmatched junction nucleotides: 6. CDR1 and CDR2 (germline): SGHNT, YYREEE (reference sequence). The CDR3 contains 14 residues. As DNA, the CDR3 is TGTGCCAGCAGTAGGACTAGCGACGACTACGAGCAGTACTTC. Translation: CASSRTSDDYEQYF.

The rearrangement joins TRBV19 to TRBJ2-2; the D gene is possibly TRBD2 (6 bases). Germline CDR1 LNHDA, CDR2 SQIVND (reference sequence). The CDR3 length is 15 residues. V was cut by 6 bases and J by 3 bases, with 14 bases left in between. The CDR3 here is CASSPASDYTGELFF. For the CDR3, the DNA is TGTGCCAGTAGCCCGGCTAGCGACTACACCGGGGAGCTGTTTTTT.

The chain combines TRBV4-1 with TRBJ2-7, with TRBD1 matching 7 bases. The CDR3 has 16 residues. The V segment lost 3 bases and the J segment 1 base; nucleotides outside the gene matches: 9. Germline V lookup: CDR1 MGHRA, CDR2 YSYEKL. In nucleotides, the CDR3 is TGCGCCAGCAGCCAGGCGGTCGGACAGGCATCCTACGAGCAGTACTTC. This sequence encodes CASSQAVGQASYEQYF.

In nucleotides, the CDR3 is TGTGCCAGCACTTTAGTCTACGAGCAGTACTTC. As protein: CASTLVYEQYF. This chain connects TRBV2 to TRBJ2-7, with D uncertain. Between the trimmed V and J ends, which lost 7 bases and 3 bases, there was a span of 7 bases. CDR1 SNHLY and CDR2 FYNNEI come from the germline V gene. The CDR3 spans 11 residues.

The genes are TRBV10-2 and TRBJ1-4; the D is unclear. The CDR3 totals 14 residues. The germline CDR1 and CDR2 sequences are WSHSY and SAAADI. V lost 6 bases and J 3 bases, leaving 11 bases between the germline ends. CDR3 amino acids: CASRNPGANEKLFF. The CDR3 DNA follows: TGCGCCAGCAGAAATCCGGGAGCTAATGAAAAACTGTTTTTT.

The V gene is TRBV14, the J gene TRBJ2-5, with D possibly TRBD1 on 5 matching bases. V was clipped by 1 base and J by 7 bases, with 13 bases between them. The CDR3 runs to 14 residues. The germline V gene has CDR1 SGHDN and CDR2 FVKESK. The chain's CDR3 is CASSQGQYPGTQYF. The CDR3, as DNA: TGTGCCAGCAGCCAAGGACAGTATCCAGGGACCCAGTACTTC.

In this sample, this clone turned up a few times. This rearrangement joins TRBV30 to TRBJ2-7, with D uncertain. V dropped 3 bases and J dropped 3 bases, with 3 bases sitting between them. Germline V gene data show CDR1 as GTSNPN and CDR2 as SVGIG (reference sequence). This CDR3 spans 10 amino acids. CDR3 sequence reads: CAWSHYEQYF. The CDR3 coding sequence is TGTGCCTGGAGCCACTACGAGCAGTACTTC.

The chain joins TRBV12-3 or TRBV12-4 to TRBJ1-5; 7 bases fit TRBD1. CDR3 size: 13 residues. With 11 bases clipped from V and 5 bases from J, the junction kept 9 bases outside the gene matches. The CDR3 loop is CAGSTGSDQPQHF. Written as DNA, the CDR3 is TGTGCCGGTTCGACAGGGTCGGATCAGCCCCAGCATTTT.

The chain joins TRBV18 to TRBJ1-1; the D is unclear. The V and J ends lost 2 bases and 7 bases respectively, with 5 bases between them. Germline CDR1 and CDR2: KGHSH and LQKENI. CDR3 size: 11 residues. The CDR3 protein is CASSPGSEAFF. DNA for the CDR3: TGTGCCAGCTCACCAGGGAGTGAAGCTTTCTTT.

V and J are TRBV12-3 or TRBV12-4 and TRBJ1-2, with TRBD1 identical over 8 bases. This CDR3 contains 12 residues. After removal of 5 bases from V and 8 bases from J, the junction contained 4 bases not matched to a gene. The CDR3, as DNA: TGTGCCAGCAGTCCCACAGGGGGAGGCTACACCTTC. Translating gives CASSPTGGGYTF.

The V and J genes are TRBV10-3 and TRBJ1-2; TRBD1 agrees at 7 bases. The germline gives CDR1 ENHRY, CDR2 SYGVKD. The CDR3 has 15 residues. V shed 6 bases, J shed 5 bases, and the junction held 12 bases outside the gene matches. The CDR3 coding sequence is TGTGCCATCAGGTCAAAGAGACAGGGCGATTATGGCTACACCTTC. Translation gives CAIRSKRQGDYGYTF.

The V gene is TRBV7-8, the J gene TRBJ2-5; D uncertain. The length of the CDR3 is 14 residues. V gave up 1 base and J gave up 4 bases, with 10 bases separating them. CDR1 and CDR2 from the germline V gene are SGHVS and FQNEAQ. Here the CDR3 reads CASSLGTAAETQYF. In nucleotides, the CDR3 is TGTGCCAGCAGCTTAGGAACAGCCGCAGAGACCCAGTACTTC.

The chain uses TRBV11-3 and TRBJ1-1; no reliable D call. With 3 bases removed from V and 3 bases from J, the gap between germline ends came to 11 bases. The CDR3 length is 14 residues. CDR1 is SGHNT, CDR2 YENEEA, per germline. CDR3 bases: TGTGCCAGCAGCTTCCAGTCGGAGGACACTGAAGCTTTCTTT. It specifies CASSFQSEDTEAFF.

The sample holds a few counts of this clone. This rearrangement joins TRBV13 to TRBJ2-7, with TRBD1 identical over 10 bases. The trim removed 5 bases at V and 3 bases at J, leaving 7 bases unmatched. In germline, CDR1 is PRHDT, CDR2 FYEKMQ (reference sequence). The CDR3 has 15 residues. CDR3 residues: CASSLRGQGIYEQYF. In DNA form, the CDR3 reads TGTGCCAGCAGCCTAAGGGGACAGGGGATCTACGAGCAGTACTTC.

J is TRBJ2-2 and V is TRBV5-4; 12 nucleotides line up with TRBD2. V lost 4 bases and J lost 5; bases outside the gene matches: 3. The CDR3 has 15 residues. Germline V lookup: CDR1 SGHNT, CDR2 YYREEE (reference sequence). As DNA, the CDR3 is TGTGCCAGCAGCGCCGGGACTAGCGGGACCGGGGAGCTGTTTTTT. As protein: CASSAGTSGTGELFF. Using reference TRBV5-4 and TRBJ2-2 for the parts outside the CDR3, the full variable domain is ETGVTQSPTHLIKTRGQQVTLRCSSQSGHNTVSWYQQALGQGPQFIFQYYREEENGRGNFPPRFSGLQFPNYSSELNVNALELDDSALYLCASSAGTSGTGELFFGEGSRLTVL.

This clone has more than one count but fewer than ten. This chain links TRBV19 with TRBJ2-3; possible D gene TRBD2, 6 bases. Per the germline V gene, CDR1 is LNHDA and CDR2 is SQIVND (reference sequence). The CDR3 totals 15 residues. V shed 0 bases and J shed 5 bases, with 12 bases lying between them. The CDR3 sequence: CASSIDRGNEDTQYF. The CDR3, as DNA: TGTGCCAGTAGTATAGATCGGGGGAACGAAGATACGCAGTATTTT.

The rearrangement links TRBV9 to TRBJ2-7, with TRBD2 matching 10 bases. V lost 4 bases and J lost 2; bases outside the gene matches: 9. This CDR3 contains 16 residues. Germline CDR1 SGDLS, CDR2 YYNGEE. The CDR3 region has the DNA TGTGCCAGCAGCAAAAGTGGCGGACTAGCGGCCTACGAGCAGTACTTC. Translation: CASSKSGGLAAYEQYF.

The chain is built from TRBV4-1 and TRBJ1-2, with TRBD1 as a possible D gene (6 bases). The length of the CDR3 is 15 residues. Germline CDR1 and CDR2: MGHRA and YSYEKL. The ends were cut back, 7 bases at V and 0 bases at J, with 15 bases in the middle. DNA of the CDR3: TGCGCCAGCACCCTCACAGGGACAACTAACTATGGCTACACCTTC. It specifies CASTLTGTTNYGYTF.

The chain joins TRBV7-9 to TRBJ1-3; maybe TRBD1 (5 bases). Germline values: CDR1 SEHNR, CDR2 FQNEAQ (reference sequence). The ends were cut back, 5 bases at V and 0 bases at J, with 14 bases in the middle. CDR3 length: 16 residues. CDR3 bases: TGTGCCAGCAGCCCACAGGCAATTAGCTCTGGAAACACCATATATTTT. Its protein product is CASSPQAISSGNTIYF.

This clone has more than one count but fewer than ten. The chain carries TRBV6-6 and TRBJ2-7, with TRBD1 matching over 8 bases. Per germline, CDR1 MNHNY and CDR2 SVGAGI (reference sequence). This CDR3 contains 13 residues. V lost 8 bases and J lost 3; bases outside the gene matches: 6. The CDR3: CASGPQGVYEQYF. The CDR3 DNA is TGTGCCAGCGGACCACAGGGGGTCTACGAGCAGTACTTC.

CDR3 residues: CASGDRDYYGYTF. The CDR3 DNA follows: TGTGCCAGTGGGGACAGGGACTACTATGGCTACACCTTC. The chain recombines TRBV19 with TRBJ1-2, with 9 nucleotides matching TRBD1. Trimming at V came to 8 bases and at J to 3 bases, leaving 4 bases not matched to a gene. The germline gives CDR1 LNHDA, CDR2 SQIVND (reference sequence). The CDR3 runs to 13 residues.

J is TRBJ2-5 and V is TRBV3-1 (or the pseudogene TRBV3-2); 10 bases line up with TRBD2. V dropped 5 bases and J dropped 5; count of bases not matched to a gene: 8. The V gene's germline CDR1 is LGHDT and CDR2 YNNKEL (reference sequence). The CDR3 consists of 15 residues. CDR3 in amino acids: CASSFEAGGRETQYF. The CDR3 DNA is TGTGCCAGCAGCTTCGAAGCGGGGGGGCGGGAGACCCAGTACTTC.

The J gene is TRBJ1-5, the V gene TRBV15, with a possible D match to TRBD1 (6 bases). This CDR3 has 17 residues. The V and J ends lost 0 bases and 5 bases respectively, with 17 bases between them. The germline CDR1 and CDR2 sequences are LNHNV and YYDKDF (reference sequence). This CDR3 is CATSRDLLDRIHQPQHF. Written as DNA, the CDR3 is TGTGCCACCAGCAGAGATTTGTTGGACAGAATCCATCAGCCCCAGCATTTT.

This clone was found once. V usage is TRBV7-9 and J usage is TRBJ1-1; 8 positions agree with TRBD1. In germline, CDR1 is SEHNR, CDR2 FQNEAQ (reference sequence). V shed 4 bases, J shed 5 bases, and the junction held 9 bases outside the gene matches. The CDR3 contains 15 residues. In DNA form, the CDR3 reads TGTGCCAGCAGCTCCCGCTCGCAGGGGGCGACTGAAGCTTTCTTT. The encoded protein is CASSSRSQGATEAFF. Complete variable domain (other parts from reference TRBV7-9 and TRBJ1-1): DTGVSQNPRHKITKRGQNVTFRCDPISEHNRLYWYRQTLGQGPEFLTYFQNEAQLEKSRLLSDRFSAERPKGSFSTLEIQRTEQGDSAMYLCASSSRSQGATEAFFGQGTRLTVV.

This clone was recorded a few times. This rearrangement joins TRBV29-1 to TRBJ2-3; TRBD2 is a possible D gene (6 bases). Trimming stripped 0 bases from V and 2 bases from J, with 9 bases between. This CDR3 is 14 amino acids long. The germline gives CDR1 SQVTM, CDR2 ANQGSEA. CDR3 nucleotide sequence: TGCAGCGTTGAAGAGGGACTGTTCACAGATACGCAGTATTTT. Its protein is CSVEEGLFTDTQYF.

The V call is TRBV6-6, the J call TRBJ2-6; D is unresolved. The V and J ends lost 6 bases and 1 base respectively, with 13 bases between them. The CDR3 length is 16 residues. Germline V gives CDR1 MNHNY, CDR2 SVGAGI (reference sequence). As DNA, the CDR3 is TGTGCCAGCAGATTCAGTGCGGCGTCTGGGGCCAACGTCCTGACTTTC. This translates into CASRFSAASGANVLTF.